This T cell receptor (beta chain) was identified during a study of blood T cell repertoires in COVID-19 (dated by TCRdb to about 2020). Notes on the research overall: Collaborator samples came from the United States, Italy and Spain and covered acute and convalescent phases of COVID-19. Samples were obtained from the ongoing ImmuneRACE study (first 160 participants) and from 1,254 subjects provided by 6 global collaborators. The material from the prospective study consisted of cDNA or gDNA derived from T cells, B-cell-depleted T cells, or PBMCs. Where available, HLA class I and class II types were taken from metadata supplied by the sample provider and were not determined by assay-based typing. Nearly every sample came with metadata listing a de-identified subject ID, COVID-19 status, age in years and sex. Deeply sampled blood TCRbeta repertoires from subjects exposed to, actively infected with, or recovered from COVID-19 were included in the dataset. The repertoires were made available in a free public database intended to serve as a resource for research on the immune response to SARS-CoV-2. Paper-wide results and their limitations: The quantity of clinical and demographic metadata differed by source and by participant and was supplied without curation.

Notes on this clone: No cognate antigen has been identified for it. No base quality information exists; no much larger clone differs at one position.

The immunoSEQ Assay, a bias-controlled multiplex PCR, was used to amplify TCRbeta CDR3 regions from genomic DNA. In the authors' own workflow: Within the assay, amplification of reference gene primers was used to estimate how many nucleated cells each sample contained. Sequence reads were collapsed and filtered to measure the absolute abundance of every unique TCRbeta CDR3 rearrangement. For each sample, productive Simpson clonality was calculated as the square root of Simpson's diversity index across productive rearrangements. As stored in TCRdb, this immuneACCESS dataset retains in-frame rearrangements with V and J assigned. A fraction of the clones does not appear; measured against another copy, unresolved V genes explain less than half of the discrepancy, and the remainder lacks a known reason. V and J calls plus clone size are reproduced from that table; the DNA served to infer D and trimming. Present in this sample are approximately 220,000 clones, 85% to 90% of which were seen just once. 4.4% of the sample rests with the top ten.

Collaborating institutions collected whole blood in K2EDTA tubes following their own protocols. For TCRbeta analysis, collaborators shipped samples in one of three forms: frozen whole blood, isolated PBMCs, or DNA extracted from either of those sample types. V has 5 bases trimmed and J has 5 bases trimmed; junction bases matching no gene number 13. The germline V gene (reference sequence) sets CDR1 to LNHDA and CDR2 to SQIVND. Inclusive of the bounding cysteine and phenylalanine, the CDR3 is 16 residues long. Kept here is only the CDR3 DNA, which spans 48 bases and is read in frame from base 1. The sequencing input was peripheral blood. This sequence originates from a man in his forties or fifties with acute or convalescent COVID-19. The chain uses TRBV19 and TRBJ2-7; 9 central nucleotides agree with TRBD1. The CDR3 protein is CASSSGGWDRAHEQYF. DNA sequence: TGTGCCAGTAGTTCCGGCGGGTGGGACAGGGCCCACGAGCAGTACTTC.